This TCR beta chain was found in a study of T cell responses to AZD1222 COVID-19 vaccine. Study observations and caveats: Seropositivity was recorded at baseline in only a handful of AZD1222 recipients. The donor group comprised mostly white British people and more females; the analysis possibly underestimated clonal diversity. Repertoires were obtained solely post-peak T cell response.

This clone was seen more than once but under ten times. Its cognate antigen is unknown. J was trimmed by 10 bases and V by 4 bases; bases with no gene match: 10. CDR1 is SGHRS, CDR2 YFSETQ, per germline. The CDR3 loop spans 14 amino acids. Profiling relied on immunoSEQ multiplex PCR, and the TCRdb table lists in-frame clones only, not all of them. The sample consists of about 140,000 clones, approximately 95% of them appearing once. The source of this sequence is an adult in good health. The chain joins TRBV5-1 to TRBJ1-2, with 10 nucleotides matching TRBD1. The source material was peripheral blood, sampled on day 0 of MenACWY control vaccination. CDR3 protein: CASSAAPGTGDYTF. The CDR3 DNA is TGCGCCAGCAGCGCGGCCCCCGGGACAGGGGACTACACCTTC. The full variable domain, its missing parts supplied by reference TRBV5-1 and TRBJ1-2, is KAGVTQTPRYLIKTRGQQVTLSCSPISGHRSVSWYQQTPGQGLQFLFEYFSETQRNKGNFPGRFSGRQFSNSRSEMNVSTLELGDSALYLCASSAAPGTGDYTFGSGTRLTVV.